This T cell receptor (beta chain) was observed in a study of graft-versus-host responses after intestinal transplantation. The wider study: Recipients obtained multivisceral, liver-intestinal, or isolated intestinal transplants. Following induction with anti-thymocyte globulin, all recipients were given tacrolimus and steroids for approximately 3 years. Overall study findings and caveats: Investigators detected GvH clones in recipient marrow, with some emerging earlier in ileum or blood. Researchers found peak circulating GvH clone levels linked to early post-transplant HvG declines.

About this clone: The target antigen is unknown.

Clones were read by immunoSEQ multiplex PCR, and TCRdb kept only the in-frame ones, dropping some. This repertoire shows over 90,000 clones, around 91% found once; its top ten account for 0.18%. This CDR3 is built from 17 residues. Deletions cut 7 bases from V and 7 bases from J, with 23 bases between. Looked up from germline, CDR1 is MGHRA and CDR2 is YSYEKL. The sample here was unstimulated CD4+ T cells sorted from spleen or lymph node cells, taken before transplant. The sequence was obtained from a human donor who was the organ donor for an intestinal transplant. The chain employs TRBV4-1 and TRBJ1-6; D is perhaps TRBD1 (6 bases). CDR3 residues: CASTDSAARQVNSPLHF. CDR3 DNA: TGCGCCAGCACGGACTCAGCTGCGAGACAGGTGAATTCACCCCTCCACTTT.